The clone carrying this T cell receptor (beta chain) was observed a handful of times. Its antigen is undetermined. The source of the sample is a study of radiation and T cells in renal cell carcinoma. Study results and caveats: Dominant CDR3 motifs were more common in irradiated tumors than controls. From baseline, blood top tumor clonotypes peaked at 2 weeks post-radiation.

Sequenced by immunoSEQ multiplex PCR; TCRdb stores in-frame clones only, minus some. The sample has around 20,000 clones; roughly half are singletons. Germline V gives CDR1 PRHDT, CDR2 FYEKMQ (reference sequence). This CDR3 is built from 14 residues. V lost 5 bases and J 1 base, leaving 9 bases between the germline ends. The treatment denotes: 15 Gy SBRT to primary tumor, nephrectomy 4 weeks later. Nephrectomy followed 15 Gy stereotactic body radiation by 4 weeks. The chain is built from TRBV13 and TRBJ1-5; possible D gene TRBD1, 5 bases. The receptor's source is a woman aged 50 to 60 with renal cell carcinoma. The specimen was tumor tissue, collected from a patient whose treatment included radiotherapy and nephrectomy. CDR3 in amino acids: CASSARDSNQPQHF. The CDR3 DNA sequence: TGTGCCAGCAGCGCCAGGGACAGCAATCAGCCCCAGCATTTT. Supplemented by reference TRBV13 and TRBJ1-5, the full variable domain reads AAGVIQSPRHLIKEKRETATLKCYPIPRHDTVYWYQQGPGQDPQFLISFYEKMQSDKGSIPDRFSAQQFSDYHSELNMSSLELGDSALYFCASSARDSNQPQHFGDGTRLSIL.